Below, 20 T cell receptor beta chains from the same sample are listed, as sequenced in a study of T cells in tuberculosis. The repertoire was sequenced with immunoSEQ multiplex PCR; TCRdb's copy has only in-frame clones and lacks some. The data contain tens of thousands of clones, roughly 96% of them singletons. Input material: PBMCs. The receptor set was obtained from a donor between 10 and 35 years old with latent tuberculosis or without tuberculosis infection.

This chain links TRBV19 with TRBJ1-1, with D tentatively TRBD1 (6 bases). The CDR3 runs to 15 residues. Between the trimmed V and J ends, which lost 7 bases and 0 bases, there was a span of 15 bases. Looked up from germline, CDR1 is LNHDA and CDR2 is SQIVND (reference sequence). The CDR3 loop is CASNPLDSMNTEAFF. CDR3 in DNA: TGTGCCAGTAATCCACTGGACAGCATGAACACTGAAGCTTTCTTT.

The CDR3 coding sequence is TGTGCCAGCAGTGGGGGGGTCCAAGAGACCCAGTACTTC. As protein: CASSGGVQETQYF. This chain uses TRBV2 with TRBJ2-5; possibly TRBD2 for D (6 bases). The length of the CDR3 is 13 residues. Trimming shortened V by 4 bases and J by 1 base, and 7 bases separated the two germline ends. Germline V gene sequence: CDR1 SNHLY, CDR2 FYNNEI. The entire variable domain, with the rest obtained from reference TRBV2 and TRBJ2-5, is as follows: EPEVTQTPSHQVTQMGQEVILRCVPISNHLYFYWYRQILGQKVEFLVSFYNNEISEKSEIFDDQFSVERPDGSNFTLKIRSTKLEDSAMYFCASSGGVQETQYFGPGTRLLVL.

The rearrangement uses TRBV6-5 and TRBJ1-2; D may be TRBD1 (5 bases). Germline V gives CDR1 MNHEY, CDR2 SVGAGI. V lost 4 bases, J lost 6 bases, and 12 bases lay in between. The length of the CDR3 is 13 residues. The CDR3 coding sequence is TGTGCCAGCAGTTTACAAAGGGGAAATGGCTACACCTTC. Encoded protein: CASSLQRGNGYTF.

The chain recombines TRBV5-1 with TRBJ2-7, with D maybe TRBD1 (5 bases). This CDR3 is built from 14 residues. V lost 0 bases, J lost 0 bases, and 7 bases lay in between. Germline V gene data show CDR1 as SGHRS and CDR2 as YFSETQ. CDR3 DNA: TGCGCCAGCAGCTTGGGTGGGGCCTCCTACGAGCAGTACTTC. Protein product: CASSLGGASYEQYF.

The V gene is TRBV27, the J gene TRBJ2-7; D might be TRBD2 (6 bases). The CDR3 has 14 residues. Germline V lookup: CDR1 MNHEY, CDR2 SMNVEV (reference sequence). V lost 6 bases and J 4 bases, leaving 16 bases between the germline ends. For the CDR3, the DNA is TGTGCCAGCAGCCCGGCCGACGGAGGGTACGAGCAGTACTTC. Amino acid sequence: CASSPADGGYEQYF.

The chain joins TRBV28 to TRBJ1-1, with D perhaps matching TRBD1 (5 bases). This CDR3 contains 13 residues. Germline V lookup: CDR1 MDHEN, CDR2 SYDVKM. V was cut by 5 bases and J by 0 bases, with 7 bases left in between. CDR3 residues: CASSAGLNTEAFF. The DNA of the CDR3 is TGTGCCAGCAGTGCAGGGTTGAACACTGAAGCTTTCTTT.

The chain uses TRBV6-5 and TRBJ1-5, with unresolved D. CDR1 MNHEY and CDR2 SVGAGI come from the germline V gene. The CDR3 has 13 amino acids. Trimming stripped 7 bases from V and 7 bases from J, with 14 bases between. The CDR3 sequence: CASKRGVGQPQHF. CDR3 DNA: TGTGCCAGCAAGCGGGGTGTAGGACAGCCCCAGCATTTT.

The rearrangement links TRBV6-5 to TRBJ1-5, with TRBD1 as a possible D gene (6 bases). The CDR3 runs to 13 residues. CDR1 and CDR2 (germline): MNHEY, SVGAGI. V lost 4 bases to trimming and J lost 5 bases, with 9 bases between them. CDR3 amino acids: CASSFHRDQPQHF. The DNA for the CDR3 is TGTGCCAGCAGTTTTCACAGGGATCAGCCCCAGCATTTT.

The chain combines TRBV28 with TRBJ2-7; a possible D gene is TRBD2 (6 bases). The CDR3 is 17 amino acids. Germline CDR1 and CDR2: MDHEN and SYDVKM. Deletions cut 5 bases from V and 0 bases from J, with 20 bases between. As DNA, the CDR3 is TGTGCCAGCAGTCCCCCCCCAGGTGGAGGGAGCTCCTACGAGCAGTACTTC. The encoded protein is CASSPPPGGGSSYEQYF.

This clone was observed a handful of times. This chain connects TRBV9 to TRBJ1-6; D uncertain. Looked up from germline, CDR1 is SGDLS and CDR2 is YYNGEE. The CDR3 covers 12 residues. The germline V and J ends were trimmed by 0 bases and 12 bases, with 7 bases remaining between them. The CDR3 reads CASSVASLPLHF. CDR3 DNA: TGTGCCAGCAGCGTAGCCTCCTTACCCCTCCACTTT.

The V and J genes are TRBV29-1 and TRBJ1-1; D ambiguous. The ends were cut back, 2 bases at V and 0 bases at J, with 7 bases in the middle. The CDR3 length is 13 residues. The germline gives CDR1 SQVTM, CDR2 ANQGSEA. The CDR3 bases are TGCAGCGTTGAATGGCAACTGAACACTGAAGCTTTCTTT. This encodes CSVEWQLNTEAFF.

The gene calls are TRBV29-1 and TRBJ1-4, with 10 bases lining up with TRBD1. V dropped 6 bases and J dropped 5; count of bases not matched to a gene: 6. Germline V gives CDR1 SQVTM, CDR2 ANQGSEA. This CDR3 contains 14 residues. The CDR3: CSVGPGQGNEKLFF. Here the CDR3 DNA reads TGCAGCGTGGGACCGGGACAGGGGAATGAAAAACTGTTTTTT.

The rearrangement uses TRBV28 and TRBJ2-2; a weak D match, TRBD2 (5 bases). CDR1 is MDHEN and CDR2 is SYDVKM in the germline V gene. The CDR3 contains 16 residues. Deletions cut 8 bases from V and 5 bases from J, with 21 bases between. The CDR3 DNA reads TGTGCCAGCCTATCGGCCCTCTTAAGAGGGACCGGGGAGCTGTTTTTT. Translated, it gives CASLSALLRGTGELFF.

The rearrangement uses TRBV30 and TRBJ2-7; D may be TRBD1 (6 bases). The CDR3 spans 11 residues. The V end was cut by 5 bases, the J end by 6 bases, with 11 bases between. Germline V CDR1 and CDR2: GTSNPN, SVGIG (reference sequence). For the CDR3, the DNA is TGTGCCTGGGGCCGAGGGGGCGAGCAGTACTTC. Translating it yields CAWGRGGEQYF.

The V and J genes are TRBV5-1 and TRBJ1-1; 7 bases map to TRBD1. Germline CDR1 and CDR2: SGHRS and YFSETQ. V lost 3 bases and J lost 4; bases outside the gene matches: 0. The CDR3 totals 12 residues. For the CDR3, the DNA is TGCGCCAGCAGCTGGACAGGCACTGAAGCTTTCTTT. Encoded protein: CASSWTGTEAFF.

The chain links TRBV25-1 to TRBJ2-7; 7 bases agree with TRBD1. The V gene end was trimmed by 9 bases and the J gene end by 3 bases; junction bases not matched to a gene: 8. The CDR3 is 13 amino acids. Per germline, CDR1 MGHDK and CDR2 SYGVNS. The CDR3 reads CASTKGASYEQYF. CDR3 in DNA: TGTGCCAGTACCAAGGGGGCCAGCTACGAGCAGTACTTC.

This chain joins TRBV30 and TRBJ1-2; D uncertain. V lost 0 bases and J 0 bases, leaving 14 bases between the germline ends. Germline values: CDR1 GTSNPN, CDR2 SVGIG (reference sequence). The CDR3 runs 16 residues. The CDR3 spells CAWSVRAGSSNYGYTF. Here the CDR3 DNA reads TGTGCCTGGAGTGTAAGGGCGGGGTCCTCTAACTATGGCTACACCTTC.

The V and J genes are TRBV27 and TRBJ1-6, with a weak D call TRBD1 (5 bases). Trimming took 6 bases from V and 3 from J, leaving 15 bases between them. This CDR3 region has 16 residues. The germline V gene encodes CDR1 MNHEY and CDR2 SMNVEV (reference sequence). Written as DNA, the CDR3 is TGTGCCAGCAGCCCCTGGCGGGGGAACTATAATTCACCCCTCCACTTT. Translation gives CASSPWRGNYNSPLHF.

The DNA for the CDR3 is TGTGCCAGCAGCTTATATGACAGGGCGGGCAATCAGCCCCAGCATTTT. This sequence encodes CASSLYDRAGNQPQHF. The chain combines TRBV5-6 with TRBJ1-5; 7 bases align to TRBD1. The CDR3 runs to 16 residues. CDR1 is SGHDT, CDR2 YYEEEE, per germline. J lost 2 bases, V lost 2 bases, and 7 bases had no gene match.

The gene calls are TRBV19 and TRBJ2-1; D possibly corresponds to TRBD2 (6 bases). The CDR3 has 14 residues. Germline assignment: CDR1 LNHDA and CDR2 SQIVND (reference sequence). The germline V and J ends were trimmed by 5 bases and 1 base, with 9 bases remaining between them. The CDR3 DNA follows: TGTGCCAGTAGTCCGGGGGTTTCCTACAATGAGCAGTTCTTC. Encoded protein: CASSPGVSYNEQFF.